A selection of T cell receptor beta chains follows, all from one sample in a study of T cell responses to AZD1222 COVID-19 vaccine. Profiling relied on immunoSEQ multiplex PCR, and the TCRdb table lists in-frame clones only, not all of them. The sample carries about 160,000 clones, approximately 94% recorded once. This material consisted of peripheral blood, taken 28 days after the second AZD1222 dose. The receptor source for this set is an adult who received the AZD1222 COVID-19 vaccine. Both conserved end residues are part of each CDR3. The D gene is left open where the match is weak. Clone size is given for some rows only: seen once, a few or many times, or a class if the clone is expanded.

V: TRBV11-3; J: TRBJ2-1; size: NA; D: NA; CDR3: CASSLSTPSYNEQFF; DNA: TGTGCCAGCAGCTTATCAACACCCTCCTACAATGAGCAGTTCTTC
V: TRBV9; J: TRBJ2-7; size: NA; D: NA; CDR3: CASSVGPGGPAYEQYF; DNA: TGTGCCAGCAGCGTAGGGCCCGGCGGGCCAGCCTACGAGCAGTACTTC
V: TRBV28; J: TRBJ2-1; size: NA; D: TRBD2; CDR3: CASSIAGGKNEQFF; DNA: TGTGCCAGCAGCATAGCGGGAGGGAAGAATGAGCAGTTCTTC
V: TRBV5-1; J: TRBJ2-5; size: NA; D: NA; CDR3: CASSLQSETQYF; DNA: TGCGCCAGCAGCCTGCAGTCAGAGACCCAGTACTTC
V: TRBV2; J: TRBJ1-5; size: NA; D: NA; CDR3: CASTPGGGYSNQPQHF; DNA: TGTGCCAGCACTCCGGGAGGGGGGTATAGCAATCAGCCCCAGCATTTT
V: TRBV18; J: TRBJ2-1; size: NA; D: TRBD2; CDR3: CASSPSLSGGYNEQFF; DNA: TGTGCCAGCTCACCAAGCTTAAGCGGGGGATACAATGAGCAGTTCTTC
V: TRBV7-9; J: TRBJ2-5; size: NA; D: TRBD2; CDR3: CASSLGTSGETQYF; DNA: TGTGCCAGCAGCTTGGGGACTAGCGGAGAGACCCAGTACTTC
V: TRBV28; J: TRBJ1-2; size: NA; D: TRBD1; CDR3: CASSFGDRSYGYTF; DNA: TGTGCCAGCAGTTTCGGGGACAGATCTTATGGCTACACCTTC
V: TRBV18; J: TRBJ2-7; size: NA; D: NA; CDR3: CASSPTTTVSSYEQYF; DNA: TGTGCCAGCTCACCTACAACGACTGTAAGCTCCTACGAGCAGTACTTC
V: TRBV7-3; J: TRBJ1-6; size: NA; D: NA; CDR3: CASSLNPYNSPLHF; DNA: TGTGCCAGCAGCCTAAACCCCTATAATTCACCCCTCCACTTT
V: TRBV10-3; J: TRBJ2-1; size: NA; D: NA; CDR3: CAISERGTQQFF; DNA: TGTGCCATCAGTGAGAGGGGGACTCAGCAGTTCTTC
V: TRBV2; J: TRBJ2-3; size: once; D: NA; CDR3: CASASELGITDTQYF; DNA: TGTGCCAGCGCTAGTGAGTTGGGTATCACAGATACGCAGTATTTT
V: TRBV11-2; J: TRBJ1-2; size: NA; D: TRBD1; CDR3: CASSSTRDSPLRGYTF; DNA: TGTGCCAGCAGCTCGACACGGGACAGCCCCTTGAGGGGCTACACCTTC
V: TRBV6-6; J: TRBJ1-1; size: once; D: NA; CDR3: CASSYSITEAFF; DNA: TGTGCCAGCAGTTACAGCATTACTGAAGCTTTCTTT
V: TRBV7-9; J: TRBJ2-1; size: once; D: NA; CDR3: CASSHGAGLEYGEQFF; DNA: TGTGCCAGCAGCCACGGGGCGGGGTTGGAGTATGGTGAGCAGTTCTTC
V: TRBV5-1; J: TRBJ2-3; size: few; D: TRBD1; CDR3: CASRPGQYTDTQYF; DNA: TGCGCCAGCAGACCGGGACAGTACACAGATACGCAGTATTTT
V: TRBV6-5; J: TRBJ1-4; size: NA; D: NA; CDR3: CASSYSQVLEKLFF; DNA: TGTGCCAGCAGTTACTCCCAGGTGTTAGAAAAACTGTTTTTT
V: TRBV5-1; J: TRBJ2-3; size: NA; D: NA; CDR3: CASRSTDTQYF; DNA: TGCGCCAGCAGGAGCACAGATACGCAGTATTTT
V: TRBV24-1; J: TRBJ2-1; size: NA; D: NA; CDR3: CATSDLDRTSYNEQFF; DNA: TGTGCCACCAGTGACCTTGACAGGACCTCCTACAATGAGCAGTTCTTC
V: TRBV7-9; J: TRBJ2-1; size: NA; D: NA; CDR3: CASSTGGFSYNEQFF; DNA: TGTGCCAGCAGCACGGGCGGCTTCTCCTACAATGAGCAGTTCTTC
V: TRBV9; J: TRBJ2-1; size: NA; D: NA; CDR3: CASSVGGGVNEQFF; DNA: TGTGCCAGCAGCGTAGGAGGGGGAGTCAATGAGCAGTTCTTC
V: TRBV7-9; J: TRBJ1-4; size: NA; D: NA; CDR3: CASSLGARGTNEKLFF; DNA: TGTGCCAGCAGCTTAGGGGCCCGGGGCACTAATGAAAAACTGTTTTTT
V: TRBV6-5; J: TRBJ2-7; size: few; D: TRBD2; CDR3: CASGFAIAGVEQYF; DNA: TGTGCCAGCGGATTTGCGATAGCGGGAGTCGAGCAGTACTTC
V: TRBV7-9; J: TRBJ1-6; size: NA; D: NA; CDR3: CASSRPEDLQNSPLHF; DNA: TGTGCCAGCAGCCGCCCTGAGGATTTGCAGAATTCACCCCTCCACTTT
V: TRBV19; J: TRBJ1-1; size: NA; D: NA; CDR3: CASSISNIRVTGDEAFF; DNA: TGTGCCAGTAGTATCAGCAACATCAGGGTAACGGGCGATGAAGCTTTCTTT
V: TRBV5-1; J: TRBJ1-5; size: NA; D: NA; CDR3: CASSRAGVSQPQHF; DNA: TGCGCCAGCAGCCGCGCGGGGGTAAGTCAGCCCCAGCATTTT
V: TRBV7-9; J: TRBJ2-7; size: NA; D: TRBD2; CDR3: CASSSPPGTITYEQYF; DNA: TGTGCCAGCAGCTCGCCTCCCGGGACTATAACCTACGAGCAGTACTTC
V: TRBV30; J: TRBJ2-5; size: NA; D: NA; CDR3: CAWSVRGGAQYF; DNA: TGTGCCTGGAGTGTAAGGGGGGGGGCCCAGTACTTC
V: TRBV3-1/TRBV3-2; J: TRBJ2-7; size: NA; D: NA; CDR3: CASSQEVRSYEQYF; DNA: TGTGCCAGCAGCCAAGAGGTCCGATCCTACGAGCAGTACTTC
V: TRBV6-2/TRBV6-3; J: TRBJ2-2; size: NA; D: NA; CDR3: CASSRGSGELFF; DNA: TGTGCCAGCAGCCGCGGTTCCGGGGAGCTGTTTTTT
V: TRBV28; J: TRBJ2-7; size: NA; D: NA; CDR3: CASRGGDISYEQYF; DNA: TGTGCCAGCAGGGGAGGGGACATCTCCTACGAGCAGTACTTC
V: TRBV24-1; J: TRBJ2-7; size: once; D: NA; CDR3: CATPGPRTHEQYF; DNA: TGTGCCACACCGGGCCCTCGGACCCACGAGCAGTACTTC